Here is one TCR beta chain with its context. Antigen specificity is unknown. The source of the sample is a study of shared clonotypes between healthy human individuals. Sequencing used immunoSEQ multiplex PCR; TCRdb keeps in-frame clones, though not all of them. The sample lists some 650,000 clones; 97% were seen once. The CDR3 is 14 amino acids. Germline V gene lookup returns CDR1 MGHRA and CDR2 YSYEKL. Study results and limitations: Depth of sequencing was expected to influence donor clonotype sharing. Blood was the only sampled material, and tissue repertoires likely differ.

Sequencing input: naive CD4+ T cells sorted from blood. Subset given: CD45RA+ positively selected. The rearrangement links TRBV4-1 to TRBJ2-5; D gene unclear. With the DNA end fitting TRBJ2-7 better, the J assignment may be wrong. The source is a woman aged 30 to 39 in good health. The CDR3 nucleotides are TGCGCCAGCAGCCTTACAGAGACCTCCTACGAGCAGTACTTC. Protein sequence: CASSLTETSYEQYF.